One T cell receptor beta chain is described in this entry. Its target is unknown. Median post-mortem interval was around 8.9 hours for GI, liver, skin and lymphoid tissues. Only in-frame clones appear in the TCRdb table, and some are missing; sequencing was by immunoSEQ multiplex PCR. The sample carries around 6,400 clones, less than 70% recorded once. This sample was included in a study of tissue T cells after allogeneic stem cell transplantation. Regarding the study as a whole: TCR repertoires tracked anatomic similarity, regardless of disease or transplant status.

This CDR3 contains 14 residues. The J segment lost 4 bases and the V segment lost 4 bases, leaving 2 bases of the junction unmatched. CDR1 and CDR2 from the germline V gene are LNHNV and YYDKDF (reference sequence). The source material was duodenum tissue, sampled at autopsy. The chain has TRBV15 and TRBJ2-3, with 10 bases that match TRBD2. This clonotype was obtained from a female donor older than 55 with lung cancer. The CDR3 loop is CATSTLAGADTQYF. For the CDR3, the DNA is TGTGCCACCAGCACCCTAGCGGGGGCAGATACGCAGTATTTT.